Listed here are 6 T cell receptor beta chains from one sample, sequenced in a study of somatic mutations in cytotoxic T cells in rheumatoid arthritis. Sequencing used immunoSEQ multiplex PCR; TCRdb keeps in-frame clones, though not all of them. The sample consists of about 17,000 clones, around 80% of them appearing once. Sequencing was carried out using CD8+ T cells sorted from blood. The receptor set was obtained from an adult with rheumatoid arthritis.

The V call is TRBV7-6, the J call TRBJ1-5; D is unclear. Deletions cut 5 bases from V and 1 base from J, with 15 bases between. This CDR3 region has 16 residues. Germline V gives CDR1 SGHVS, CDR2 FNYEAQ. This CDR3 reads CASSPNTGKSNQPQHF. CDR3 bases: TGTGCCAGCAGCCCCAATACGGGAAAGAGCAATCAGCCCCAGCATTTT.

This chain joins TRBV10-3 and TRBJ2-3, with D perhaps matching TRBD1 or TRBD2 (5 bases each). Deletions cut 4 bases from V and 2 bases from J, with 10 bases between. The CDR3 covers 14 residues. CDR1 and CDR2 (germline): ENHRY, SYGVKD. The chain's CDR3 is CAISGGSATDTQYF. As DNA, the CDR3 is TGTGCCATCAGTGGGGGGTCCGCCACAGATACGCAGTATTTT.

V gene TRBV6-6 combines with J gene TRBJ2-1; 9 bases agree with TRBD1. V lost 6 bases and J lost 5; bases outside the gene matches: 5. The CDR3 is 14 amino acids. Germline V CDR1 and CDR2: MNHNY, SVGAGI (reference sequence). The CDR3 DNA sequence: TGTGCCAGCAGACCCGACAGGGGGAACAATGAGCAGTTCTTC. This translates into CASRPDRGNNEQFF.

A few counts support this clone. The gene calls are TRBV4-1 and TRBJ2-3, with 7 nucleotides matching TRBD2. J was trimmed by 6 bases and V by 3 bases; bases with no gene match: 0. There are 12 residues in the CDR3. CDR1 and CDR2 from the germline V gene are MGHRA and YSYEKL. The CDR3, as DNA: TGCGCCAGCAGCCATAGCGGGGATACGCAGTATTTT. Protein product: CASSHSGDTQYF.

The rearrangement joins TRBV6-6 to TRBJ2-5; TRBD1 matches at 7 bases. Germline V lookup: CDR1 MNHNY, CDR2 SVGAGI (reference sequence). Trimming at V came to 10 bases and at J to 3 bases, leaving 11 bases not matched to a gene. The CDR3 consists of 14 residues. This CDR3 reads CATERGPGEETQYF. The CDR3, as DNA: TGTGCCACCGAAAGGGGGCCAGGGGAAGAGACCCAGTACTTC.

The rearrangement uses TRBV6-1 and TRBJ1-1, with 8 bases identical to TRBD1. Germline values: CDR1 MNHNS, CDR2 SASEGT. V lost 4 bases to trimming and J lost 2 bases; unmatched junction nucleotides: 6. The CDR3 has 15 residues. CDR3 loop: CASSVGQGRNTEAFF. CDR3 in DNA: TGTGCCAGCAGTGTCGGACAGGGAAGAAACACTGAAGCTTTCTTT.